Described below is a single T cell receptor beta chain sequence and its context. Its antigen is undetermined. Primed by a sample-barcoded 5' primer and a J-beta primer mix, a second PCR proceeded for 7 to 11 cycles. TCRdb reanalysed the 5' RACE reads using MiXCR and keeps one entry per CDR3 protein. The sample yields a few hundred thousand distinct CDR3 sequences, approximately 51% seen once. Samples each yielded at least 5 micrograms of total RNA. The data were taken from a study of blood T cells in healthy people across ages. Broader study findings: Long-lived and aged donors differed, with more naive CD4+ cells and higher diversity in the long-lived.

V lost 4 bases to trimming and J lost 3 bases; unmatched junction nucleotides: 10. Germline V gene sequence: CDR1 SGDLS, CDR2 YYNGEE. This CDR3 contains 16 residues. The genes are TRBV9 and TRBJ2-1; 7 bases agree with TRBD2. The sample consisted of blood. This clonotype originated in a man between 60 and 75 years old in good health. The CDR3 loop is CASSQRGETDYNEQFF. DNA for the CDR3: TGTGCCAGCAGCCAACGGGGGGAGACAGACTACAATGAGCAGTTCTTC.